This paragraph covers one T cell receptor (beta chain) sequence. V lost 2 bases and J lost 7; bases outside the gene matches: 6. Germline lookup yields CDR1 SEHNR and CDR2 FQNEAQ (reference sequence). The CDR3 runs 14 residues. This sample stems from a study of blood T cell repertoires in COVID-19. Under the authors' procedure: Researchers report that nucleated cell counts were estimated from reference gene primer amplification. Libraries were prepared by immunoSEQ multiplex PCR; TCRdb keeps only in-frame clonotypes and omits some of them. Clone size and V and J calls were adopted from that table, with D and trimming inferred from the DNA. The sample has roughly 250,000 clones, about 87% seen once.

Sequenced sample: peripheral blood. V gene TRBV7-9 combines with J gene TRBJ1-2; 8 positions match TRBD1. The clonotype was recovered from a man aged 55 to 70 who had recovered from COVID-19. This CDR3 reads CASSLPGQGSGYTF. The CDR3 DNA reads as TGTGCCAGCAGCTTACCCGGACAGGGCAGTGGCTACACCTTC.